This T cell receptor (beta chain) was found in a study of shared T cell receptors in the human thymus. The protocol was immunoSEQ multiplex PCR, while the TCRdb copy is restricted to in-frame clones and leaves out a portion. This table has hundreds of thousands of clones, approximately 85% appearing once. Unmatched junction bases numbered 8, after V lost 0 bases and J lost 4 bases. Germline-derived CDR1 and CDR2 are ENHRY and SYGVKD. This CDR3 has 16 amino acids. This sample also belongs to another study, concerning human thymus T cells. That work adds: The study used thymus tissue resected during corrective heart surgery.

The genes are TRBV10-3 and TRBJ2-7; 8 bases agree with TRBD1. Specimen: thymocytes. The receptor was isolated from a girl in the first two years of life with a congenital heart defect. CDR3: CAISESGTGKVYEQYF. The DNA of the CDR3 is TGTGCCATCAGTGAGTCGGGGACAGGAAAGGTTTACGAGCAGTACTTC.